Below are 24 T cell receptor beta chains sequenced from a single sample in a study of T-cell reconstitution after alpha-beta-depleted transplantation in children. Unique molecular identifiers were used in preparing the TCRbeta library. TCRdb used MiXCR to reprocess the PCR reads, holding one entry per CDR3 protein. Of hundreds of thousands of distinct CDR3 sequences listed, roughly 15% were seen once; the top ten hold roughly 4.5%. The specimen was PBMCs, collected from the stem cell graft. The origin of the receptors is a human donor who donated a stem cell graft to a child with Fanconi anemia.

The V gene is TRBV12-3 or TRBV12-4, the J gene TRBJ1-1, with no clear D. Between the trimmed V and J ends, which lost 7 bases and 3 bases, there was a span of 12 bases. This CDR3 is 13 amino acids long. The CDR3 DNA reads TGTGCCAGCACGGAGTTCCGAGACACTGAAGCTTTCTTT. Translating gives CASTEFRDTEAFF.

This clonotype was recorded a few times. The chain links TRBV20-1 to TRBJ2-1; possible D gene TRBD2, 6 bases. V shed 3 bases and J shed 2 bases, with 11 bases lying between them. Germline CDR1 reads DFQATT; CDR2 reads SNEGSKA (reference sequence). CDR3 length: 14 amino acids. The CDR3: CSASGEVTYNEQFF. In DNA, the CDR3 is TGCAGTGCTAGCGGGGAGGTTACCTACAATGAGCAGTTCTTC.

This clonotype has more than one count but fewer than ten. V gene TRBV5-1 combines with J gene TRBJ2-7; TRBD1 aligns across 7 bases. The CDR3 is 15 residues long. CDR1 and CDR2 from the germline V gene are SGHRS and YFSETQ. V gave up 3 bases and J gave up 1 base; unmatched junction bases: 7. CDR3 protein: CASSSDPGQSYEQYF. The CDR3 region has the DNA TGCGCCAGCAGCTCCGATCCGGGACAGTCCTACGAGCAGTACTTC.

This clonotype was detected a few times. The V gene is TRBV20-1, the J gene TRBJ2-3; 12 nucleotides match TRBD2. The CDR3 loop spans 15 amino acids. With V trimmed by 0 bases and J by 9 bases, 7 bases remained unmatched. The germline gives CDR1 DFQATT, CDR2 SNEGSKA (reference sequence). The CDR3 protein is CSARDHTSGGRTQYF. CDR3 bases: TGCAGTGCTAGAGATCATACTAGCGGGGGGCGGACGCAGTATTTT.

The V gene is TRBV9, the J gene TRBJ1-4, with TRBD1 as a possible D gene (5 bases). The CDR3 totals 14 residues. V gave up 4 bases and J gave up 2 bases, with 9 bases separating them. The germline CDR1 and CDR2 sequences are SGDLS and YYNGEE. The CDR3 coding sequence is TGTGCCAGCAGCCCAGGGAGGACTAATGAAAAACTGTTTTTT. Protein: CASSPGRTNEKLFF.

This clonotype was counted ten times or more. The chain is built from TRBV27 and TRBJ1-1, with a tentative D call TRBD1 (6 bases). The CDR3 has 14 residues. Germline-derived CDR1 and CDR2 are MNHEY and SMNVEV (reference sequence). V was shortened by 5 bases and J by 11 bases, with 21 bases between the two germline ends. Written as DNA, the CDR3 is TGTGCCAGCAGTCCACGGACAGACACACTGAAGGCTTTCTTT. Encoded protein: CASSPRTDTLKAFF.

Note on this clonotype: A junction boundary mismatches the germline segment, possibly from a read error. This CDR3 is CAGSTSTADTQYF. CDR3 sequence (DNA): TGTGCCGGCAGCACCTCGACCGCCGATACGCAGTATTTT. The chain employs TRBV7-6 and TRBJ2-3, with no clear D. CDR1 is SGHVS and CDR2 is FNYEAQ in the germline V gene. The CDR3 covers 13 residues.

This clonotype was seen only a few times. The genes are TRBV5-1 and TRBJ2-3; 7 bases match TRBD1. CDR3 size: 14 residues. The germline V gene encodes CDR1 SGHRS and CDR2 YFSETQ. After removal of 4 bases from V and 2 bases from J, the junction contained 4 bases not matched to a gene. CDR3 loop: CASSPRGTTDTQYF. The CDR3 coding sequence is TGCGCCAGCAGCCCCAGGGGGACCACAGATACGCAGTATTTT.

This rearrangement joins TRBV4-3 to TRBJ1-2; TRBD1 agrees at 10 bases. Germline CDR1 LGHNA, CDR2 YSLEER. This CDR3 has 16 amino acids. V lost 0 bases, J lost 8 bases, and 9 bases stayed unmatched. The CDR3 sequence is CASSQEPSWTGGGYTF. DNA for the CDR3: TGCGCCAGCAGCCAAGAACCTTCTTGGACAGGGGGGGGCTACACCTTC.

V usage is TRBV12-3 or TRBV12-4 and J usage is TRBJ1-3; D is perhaps TRBD1 (5 bases). The CDR3 covers 15 residues. Between the trimmed V and J ends, which lost 3 bases and 0 bases, there was a span of 9 bases. CDR3 sequence reads: CASSFQGLSGNTIYF. For the CDR3, the DNA is TGTGCCAGCAGTTTTCAGGGTCTCTCTGGAAACACCATATATTTT.

This clonotype was found many times. The chain recombines TRBV7-2 with TRBJ2-5; no clear D gene. Germline values: CDR1 SGHTA, CDR2 FQGNSA. The germline V and J ends were trimmed by 1 base and 2 bases, with 5 bases remaining between them. This CDR3 spans 13 amino acids. Here the CDR3 reads CASSLGFQETQYF. CDR3 nucleotides: TGTGCCAGCAGCTTAGGGTTTCAAGAGACCCAGTACTTC.

The gene calls are TRBV18 and TRBJ2-7, with D possibly matching TRBD2 (5 bases). The CDR3 is 13 amino acids. Germline CDR1 is KGHSH and CDR2 is LQKENI. The CDR3 protein is CASSSGSSDEQYV. CDR3 nucleotides: TGTGCCAGCTCCAGCGGATCCTCCGACGAGCAGTACGTC.

This clonotype was recorded many times. The rearrangement joins TRBV12-3 or TRBV12-4 to TRBJ1-3; D not certain. The CDR3 contains 15 residues. V lost 5 bases and J lost 1, with 12 bases in between. The chain's CDR3 is CASSPGPRSGNTIYF. CDR3 bases: TGTGCCAGCAGTCCCGGGCCAAGATCTGGAAACACCATATATTTT.

There are a few counts of this clonotype. The gene calls are TRBV7-2 and TRBJ1-5; no clear D gene. V was shortened by 8 bases and J by 6 bases, with 14 bases between the two germline ends. The germline V gene has CDR1 SGHTA and CDR2 FQGNSA. The CDR3 loop spans 13 amino acids. The CDR3 nucleotides are TGTGCCAGCGGACTGATAGGCGGTCAGCCCCAGCATTTT. Amino acids: CASGLIGGQPQHF.

This clonotype appeared many times. The V gene is TRBV9, the J gene TRBJ1-3; D ambiguous. The CDR3 consists of 13 residues. The germline gives CDR1 SGDLS, CDR2 YYNGEE. Trimming pared 4 bases from V and 4 bases from J, leaving 9 bases between. DNA for the CDR3: TGTGCCAGCAGCTCCCGGACGGGAAACACCATATATTTT. Its translation is CASSSRTGNTIYF. Full variable domain (outside the CDR3, taken from reference TRBV9 and TRBJ1-3): DSGVTQTPKHLITATGQRVTLRCSPRSGDLSVYWYQQSLDQGLQFLIQYYNGEERAKGNILERFSAQQFPDLHSELNLSSLELGDSALYFCASSSRTGNTIYFGEGSWLTVV.

In this sample, this clonotype turned up many times. The chain uses TRBV5-1 and TRBJ1-1; D unclear. The germline V gene has CDR1 SGHRS and CDR2 YFSETQ. V was cut by 7 bases and J by 1 base, with 11 bases left in between. The CDR3 extends over 13 amino acids. CDR3 DNA: TGCGCCAGCCGTGTGCAGCCGAACACTGAAGCTTTCTTT. Translation: CASRVQPNTEAFF.

This clonotype came up a few times. V and J are TRBV18 and TRBJ2-1; no definite D call. Trimming removed 3 bases at V and 7 bases at J, with 7 bases between. This CDR3 region has 12 residues. Germline V gene sequence: CDR1 KGHSH, CDR2 LQKENI. This CDR3 is CASSPMRNEQFF. Written as DNA, the CDR3 is TGTGCCAGCTCACCGATGCGGAATGAGCAGTTCTTC.

As concerns this clonotype: A much larger clone is a single base away; this may be a read error. J is TRBJ2-1 and V is TRBV20-1, with TRBD1 matching 9 bases. The CDR3 runs 15 residues. Germline V CDR1 and CDR2: DFQATT, SNEGSKA (reference sequence). As DNA, the CDR3 is TGCAATGCTTCAGGGGGGACAGGGCGAGTATGGGAGCAGTTCTTC. It is translated as CNASGGTGRVWEQFF.

The CDR3 DNA reads TGTGCCTGGGGGGATCGACAGGCTGAAGCTTTCTTT. It specifies CAWGDRQAEAFF. The V and J genes are TRBV30 and TRBJ1-1; D is perhaps TRBD1 (6 bases). V lost 5 bases, J lost 6 bases, and 13 bases lay in between. The CDR3 is made up of 12 amino acids. Germline assignment: CDR1 GTSNPN and CDR2 SVGIG (reference sequence).

The rearrangement joins TRBV7-9 to TRBJ2-2; D could derive from TRBD1 or TRBD2 (5 bases each). V lost 1 base and J 2 bases, leaving 11 bases between the germline ends. Germline lookup yields CDR1 SEHNR and CDR2 FQNEAQ (reference sequence). The CDR3 loop spans 16 amino acids. The CDR3 is CASSLDGDANTGELFF. CDR3 bases: TGTGCCAGCAGCTTAGATGGGGACGCCAACACCGGGGAGCTGTTTTTT.

This clonotype was found many times. The chain uses TRBV5-1 and TRBJ2-1; 10 bases map to TRBD1. This CDR3 region has 16 residues. Per the germline V gene, CDR1 is SGHRS and CDR2 is YFSETQ. V shed 4 bases, J shed 6 bases, and the junction held 10 bases outside the gene matches. CDR3 protein: CASSGPPDRGSNEQFF. In nucleotides, the CDR3 is TGCGCCAGCAGCGGGCCCCCGGACAGGGGGTCCAATGAGCAGTTCTTC.

The rearrangement joins TRBV12-3 or TRBV12-4 to TRBJ2-1; 15 nucleotides line up with TRBD2. The CDR3 covers 20 residues. With 5 bases clipped from V and 1 base from J, the junction kept 12 bases outside the gene matches. This chain's CDR3 is CASSRRGLAGGLGSYNEQFF. The CDR3 region has the DNA TGTGCCAGCAGTCGGCGTGGACTAGCGGGGGGGCTTGGGTCCTACAATGAGCAGTTCTTC.

This clonotype was seen many times. The chain uses TRBV5-1 and TRBJ2-3; D unresolved. The germline V gene encodes CDR1 SGHRS and CDR2 YFSETQ. The CDR3 is 10 residues long. V lost 2 bases and J lost 7, with 2 bases in between. CDR3 nucleotides: TGCGCCAGCAGCTTTTATACGCAGTATTTT. It is translated as CASSFYTQYF.

This clonotype has at least ten counts. This chain connects TRBV5-4 to TRBJ1-2; the D is unclear. Germline CDR1 SGHNT, CDR2 YYREEE (reference sequence). The CDR3 is 11 residues long. Trimming took off 2 bases at V and 8 bases at J, with 7 bases between the two ends. The CDR3 bases are TGTGCCAGCAGCTTTGGTTCCGGCTACACCTTC. Its protein is CASSFGSGYTF.